The source of this TCR beta chain is a study of CD8 T cells in ankylosing spondylitis. Preparation of TCR beta libraries was done by quantitative 5'-RACE with molecular barcodes. TCRdb redid the calling of the 5' RACE reads with MiXCR, one entry per CDR3 protein. The repertoire consists of around 300,000 distinct CDR3 sequences, with about 20% occurring once and the leading ten covering about 4%. General study findings and limits: Reportedly, significant enrichment of disease-linked clones occurred in matched ankylosing spondylitis synovial fluid. CD8+ by phenotype, disease-linked clones were relatively rare in peripheral blood.

Remarks on this clonotype: Its antigen is unidentified.

CDR3 length: 13 amino acids. Germline CDR1 and CDR2: MDHEN and SYDVKM. V dropped 5 bases and J dropped 10; count of bases not matched to a gene: 9. The chain couples TRBV28 to TRBJ1-1, with TRBD1 matching 8 bases. Sequencing was carried out using blood, either unsorted or a sorted T cell fraction (not recorded which). The clonotype originates from a female donor with ankylosing spondylitis or in good health (not recorded which). DNA of the CDR3: TGTGCCAGCAGTGACGCCCGACAGGGGAGAGCTTTCTTT. Its protein is CASSDARQGRAFF. Full variable domain (missing parts from reference TRBV28 and TRBJ1-1): DVKVTQSSRYLVKRTGEKVFLECVQDMDHENMFWYRQDPGLGLRLIYFSYDVKMKEKGDIPEGYSVSREKKERFSLILESASTNQTSMYLCASSDARQGRAFFGQGTRLTVV.